What follows are 5 T cell receptor beta chains derived from one specimen sequenced in a study of CD8 T cells in Susac syndrome. After extraction with the RNeasy kit, roughly 0.45 to 1 ug of the RNA was reverse transcribed using random hexamers. TCRdb reanalysed the immunoSEQ multiplex PCR reads using MiXCR and keeps one entry per CDR3 protein. The top ten hold about 0.47% of the sample, which has tens of thousands of distinct CDR3 sequences, approximately 95% seen once. The specimen sequenced was CD8+ T cells from PBMCs. Receptors were obtained from a human donor with Susac syndrome.

This clonotype is a singleton in its sample. CDR3 protein: CASSPSWTGFTEAFF. CDR3 nucleotides: TGCGCCAGCAGCCCTAGTTGGACGGGCTTCACTGAAGCTTTCTTT. The chain has TRBV4-1 and TRBJ1-1, with D hard to call. CDR3 length equals 15 residues. In germline, CDR1 is MGHRA, CDR2 YSYEKL. Trimming stripped 4 bases from V and 4 bases from J, with 16 bases between.

V is TRBV7-2 and J is TRBJ2-7, with D unclear. CDR1 is SGHTA and CDR2 is FQGNSA in the germline V gene. V lost 2 bases and J 2 bases, leaving 10 bases between the germline ends. The CDR3 extends over 14 amino acids. Here the CDR3 reads CASSLPAGTYEQYF. As DNA, the CDR3 is TGTGCCAGCAGCTTACCCGCCGGTACCTACGAGCAGTACTTC.

V is TRBV19 and J is TRBJ2-2; D is possibly TRBD2 (6 bases). The CDR3 contains 14 residues. Trimming stripped 3 bases from V and 4 bases from J, with 9 bases between. Germline V lookup: CDR1 LNHDA, CDR2 SQIVND (reference sequence). The DNA for the CDR3 is TGTGCCAGTAGTATGGAGGGAATCACCGGGGAGCTGTTTTTT. It specifies CASSMEGITGELFF.

The V and J genes are TRBV20-1 and TRBJ1-3, with D maybe TRBD1 (5 bases). The length of the CDR3 is 16 residues. Germline lookup yields CDR1 DFQATT and CDR2 SNEGSKA (reference sequence). The ends were cut back, 2 bases at V and 6 bases at J, with 20 bases in the middle. This CDR3 is CSARISIPGRKNTIYF. CDR3 sequence (DNA): TGCAGTGCTAGAATATCCATCCCGGGGCGTAAAAACACCATATATTTT.

This rearrangement joins TRBV9 to TRBJ2-1; no reliable D call. V dropped 4 bases and J dropped 8 bases, with 22 bases sitting between them. Looked up from germline, CDR1 is SGDLS and CDR2 is YYNGEE. CDR3 length: 16 amino acids. The CDR3 DNA reads TGTGCCAGCAGCCCTACCCGAGTGAGTGGTAGGGATGAGCAGTTCTTC. Protein product: CASSPTRVSGRDEQFF. Variable domain in full (rest from reference TRBV9 and TRBJ2-1): DSGVTQTPKHLITATGQRVTLRCSPRSGDLSVYWYQQSLDQGLQFLIQYYNGEERAKGNILERFSAQQFPDLHSELNLSSLELGDSALYFCASSPTRVSGRDEQFFGPGTRLTVL.